This T cell receptor (beta chain) was identified during a study of blood T cell repertoires in COVID-19. Study as a whole: The United States, Italy and Spain were the sources of the acute and convalescent COVID-19 samples. The cDNA or gDNA used as material had been derived from T cells, B-cell-depleted T cells, or PBMCs.

As handled by the study authors: The assay estimated nucleated cells by amplifying reference gene primers. TCRdb keeps only in-frame clones here, not all; method: immunoSEQ multiplex PCR. The V and J calls and clone size are taken from that table; D and trimming were inferred from the DNA. The sample shows tens of thousands of clones, around 80% of them seen only once. CDR1 is SQVTM, CDR2 ANQGSEA, per germline. Trimming removed 5 bases from V and 9 bases from J; junction bases left unmatched: 7. The CDR3 runs 12 residues. The TCR sequence derives from a man older than 75 with acute or convalescent COVID-19. Sequencing used peripheral blood. This chain links TRBV29-1 with TRBJ2-1; TRBD1 aligns across 7 bases. The CDR3 here is CSVKPTGTEQFF. The CDR3 region has the DNA TGCAGCGTTAAACCGACAGGGACTGAGCAGTTCTTC.